What follows is one TCR beta chain and its context. Collection of 9.5 to 10 milliliters of peripheral blood was performed for each donor. Germline V gene sequence: CDR1 SGHRS, CDR2 YFSETQ. V lost 3 bases to trimming and J lost 7 bases, with 16 bases between them. The CDR3 extends over 15 amino acids. This specimen belongs to a study of blood T cells in healthy people across ages. Next came a second PCR, run for roughly 6 to 11 cycles, which used a sample-barcoded 5' primer along with a J-beta primer mix. MiXCR, run by TCRdb on the 5' RACE reads, gives a single entry per CDR3 protein. The repertoire includes more than 900,000 distinct CDR3 sequences, almost 30% of them detected once, and approximately 10% sits in the top ten. These records were also assigned to another study, of T cells of mothers and their children. That investigation notes: All RNA that had been extracted was used for cDNA synthesis at about 1.5 ug per 15 ul. Over 10 million reads per mother and roughly 3 million per child were obtained. The overlap seen between related mothers and children slightly exceeded that of unrelated pairs, though not significantly.

The sequenced sample was blood. This clonotype was obtained from a middle-aged woman in good health. This rearrangement joins TRBV5-1 to TRBJ2-2; D unresolved. In DNA form, the CDR3 reads TGCGCCAGCAGCTCTGGAGATGACCTGGTCGGGGAGCTGTTTTTT. Amino acids: CASSSGDDLVGELFF. The whole variable domain, filled in from reference TRBV5-1 and TRBJ2-2, reads KAGVTQTPRYLIKTRGQQVTLSCSPISGHRSVSWYQQTPGQGLQFLFEYFSETQRNKGNFPGRFSGRQFSNSRSEMNVSTLELGDSALYLCASSSGDDLVGELFFGEGSRLTVL.